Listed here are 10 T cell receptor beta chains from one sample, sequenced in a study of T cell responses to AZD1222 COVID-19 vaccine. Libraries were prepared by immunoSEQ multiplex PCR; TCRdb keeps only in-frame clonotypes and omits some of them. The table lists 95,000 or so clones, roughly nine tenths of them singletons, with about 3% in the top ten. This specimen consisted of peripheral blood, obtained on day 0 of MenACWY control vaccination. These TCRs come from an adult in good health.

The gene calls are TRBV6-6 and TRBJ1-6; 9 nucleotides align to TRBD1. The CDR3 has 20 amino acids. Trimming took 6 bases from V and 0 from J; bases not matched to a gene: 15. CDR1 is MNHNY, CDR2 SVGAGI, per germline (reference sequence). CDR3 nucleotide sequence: TGTGCCAGCAGCCTCCAGACAGGGGGACGCATTGGCTCCTATAATTCACCCCTCCACTTT. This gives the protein CASSLQTGGRIGSYNSPLHF.

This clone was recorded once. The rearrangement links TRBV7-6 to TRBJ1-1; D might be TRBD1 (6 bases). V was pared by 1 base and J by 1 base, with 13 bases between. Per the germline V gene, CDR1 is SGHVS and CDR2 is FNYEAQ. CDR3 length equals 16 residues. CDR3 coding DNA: TGTGCCAGCAGCTTAGAGCCAGGGGACCAGAACACTGAAGCTTTCTTT. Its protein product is CASSLEPGDQNTEAFF. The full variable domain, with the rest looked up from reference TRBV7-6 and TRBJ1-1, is GAGVSQSPRYKVTKRGQDVALRCDPISGHVSLYWYRQALGQGPEFLTYFNYEAQQDKSGLPNDRFSAERPEGSISTLTIQRTEQRDSAMYRCASSLEPGDQNTEAFFGQGTRLTVV.

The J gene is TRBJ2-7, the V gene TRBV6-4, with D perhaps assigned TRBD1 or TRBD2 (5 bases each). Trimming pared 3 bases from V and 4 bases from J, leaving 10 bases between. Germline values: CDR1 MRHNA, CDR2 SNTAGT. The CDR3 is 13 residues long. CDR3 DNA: TGTGCCAGCAGTGAATATGAGGGGTACGAGCAGTACTTC. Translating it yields CASSEYEGYEQYF.

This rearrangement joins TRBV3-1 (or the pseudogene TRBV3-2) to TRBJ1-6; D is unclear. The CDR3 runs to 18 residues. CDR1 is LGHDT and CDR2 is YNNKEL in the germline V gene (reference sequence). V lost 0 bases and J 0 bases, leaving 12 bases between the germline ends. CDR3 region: CASSQEAGLSSYNSPLHF. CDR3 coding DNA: TGTGCCAGCAGCCAAGAAGCCGGACTGAGCTCCTATAATTCACCCCTCCACTTT.

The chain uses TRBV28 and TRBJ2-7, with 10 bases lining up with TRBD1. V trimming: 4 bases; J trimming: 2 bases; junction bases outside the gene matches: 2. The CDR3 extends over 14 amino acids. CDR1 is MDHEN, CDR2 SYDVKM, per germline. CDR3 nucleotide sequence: TGTGCCAGCAGTTGGGGGACAGGGGCCTACGAGCAGTACTTC. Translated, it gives CASSWGTGAYEQYF.

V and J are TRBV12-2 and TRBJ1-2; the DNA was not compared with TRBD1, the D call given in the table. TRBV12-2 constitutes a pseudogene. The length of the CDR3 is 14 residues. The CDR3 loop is CASRRDTSNYGYTF. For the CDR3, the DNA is TGTGCAAGTCGCCGGGACACCTCTAACTATGGCTACACCTTC.

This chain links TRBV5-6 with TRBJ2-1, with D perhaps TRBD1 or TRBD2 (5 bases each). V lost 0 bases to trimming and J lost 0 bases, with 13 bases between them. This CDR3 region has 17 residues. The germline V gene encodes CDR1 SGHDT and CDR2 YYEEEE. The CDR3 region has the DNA TGTGCCAGCAGCTTGGGACAGACTATTCGCTCCTACAATGAGCAGTTCTTC. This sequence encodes CASSLGQTIRSYNEQFF. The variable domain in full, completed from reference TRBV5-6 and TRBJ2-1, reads DAGVTQSPTHLIKTRGQQVTLRCSPKSGHDTVSWYQQALGQGPQFIFQYYEEEERQRGNFPDRFSGHQFPNYSSELNVNALLLGDSALYLCASSLGQTIRSYNEQFFGPGTRLTVL.

CDR3 bases: TGCGCCAGCAGCTTGGACGCCAATCAGCCCCAGCATTTT. Translated: CASSLDANQPQHF. The chain is built from TRBV5-1 and TRBJ1-5; D is unresolved. CDR1 is SGHRS and CDR2 is YFSETQ in the germline V gene. V was trimmed by 0 bases and J by 3 bases, leaving 4 bases between them. The CDR3 spans 13 residues.

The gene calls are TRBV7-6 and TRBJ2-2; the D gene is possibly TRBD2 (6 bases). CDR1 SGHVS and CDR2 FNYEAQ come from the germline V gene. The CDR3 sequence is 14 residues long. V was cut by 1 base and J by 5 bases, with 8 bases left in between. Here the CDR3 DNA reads TGTGCCAGCAGCTTAGGGGGAGGTACCGGGGAGCTGTTTTTT. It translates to CASSLGGGTGELFF. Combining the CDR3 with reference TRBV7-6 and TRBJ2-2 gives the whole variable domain GAGVSQSPRYKVTKRGQDVALRCDPISGHVSLYWYRQALGQGPEFLTYFNYEAQQDKSGLPNDRFSAERPEGSISTLTIQRTEQRDSAMYRCASSLGGGTGELFFGEGSRLTVL.

CDR3 sequence reads: CASSPRLAGAHANTGELFF. The CDR3 bases are TGTGCCAGCAGCCCCCGGCTAGCGGGGGCCCACGCGAACACCGGGGAGCTGTTTTTT. This rearrangement joins TRBV7-9 to TRBJ2-2; 10 nucleotides line up with TRBD2. The V gene end was trimmed by 5 bases and the J gene end by 0 bases; junction bases not matched to a gene: 12. CDR1 is SEHNR and CDR2 is FQNEAQ in the germline V gene (reference sequence). This CDR3 contains 19 residues.